Listed here are 4 T cell receptor beta chains from one sample, sequenced in a study of T cell responses to AZD1222 COVID-19 vaccine. Clones were sequenced by immunoSEQ multiplex PCR, and TCRdb holds only the in-frame ones, with some missing. The sample lists around 150,000 clones; about 90% were seen once. Sequencing used peripheral blood, obtained on day 0 of AZD1222 vaccination. The receptors derive from an adult in good health.

This chain joins TRBV7-2 and TRBJ2-6, with D unclear. The length of the CDR3 is 14 residues. CDR1 is SGHTA, CDR2 FQGNSA, per germline. The V end lost 1 base, the J end lost 0 bases, and 1 base lay between the germline ends. CDR3 bases: TGTGCCAGCAGCTTAGACTCTGGGGCCAACGTCCTGACTTTC. It translates to CASSLDSGANVLTF.

The gene calls are TRBV5-1 and TRBJ2-7; D possibly corresponds to TRBD2 (7 bases). The CDR3 has 13 residues. Per germline, CDR1 SGHRS and CDR2 YFSETQ. Trimming stripped 4 bases from V and 3 bases from J, with 11 bases between. The CDR3 reads CASSEGGHYEQYF. In DNA, the CDR3 is TGCGCCAGCAGCGAGGGGGGGCACTACGAGCAGTACTTC.

The chain links TRBV5-4 to TRBJ2-4, with TRBD2 matching over 10 bases. V lost 1 base to trimming and J lost 2 bases; unmatched junction nucleotides: 6. Germline CDR1 and CDR2: SGHNT and YYREEE (reference sequence). This CDR3 is built from 17 residues. The CDR3 reads CASSLTSGIWSKNIQYF. The CDR3 bases are TGTGCCAGCAGCTTGACTAGCGGGATCTGGTCCAAAAACATTCAGTACTTC.

The rearrangement uses TRBV19 and TRBJ2-2, with D possibly matching TRBD2 (6 bases). V was shortened by 5 bases and J by 6 bases, with 16 bases between the two germline ends. The V gene's germline CDR1 is LNHDA and CDR2 SQIVND (reference sequence). The CDR3 covers 15 residues. CDR3 nucleotides: TGTGCCAGTAGTTCCTCGGGAGTGGGGGCCGGGGAGCTGTTTTTT. Its translation is CASSSSGVGAGELFF.